This TCR beta chain was recovered during a study of T cells in Graves' hyperthyroidism and ophthalmopathy. Study in general: Before treatment of any kind, peripheral blood was taken at initial diagnosis.

The CDR3 runs to 13 residues. The V and J ends lost 5 bases and 0 bases respectively, with 6 bases between them. From germline, CDR1 is MNHEY and CDR2 SVGEGT. The study, taken as a whole, reports: Also found in blood were most expanded thyroid clonotypes above 0.001. Ophthalmopathy, which appeared later, was predicted by the model a median approximately six months before onset.

To note about this clonotype: Its matching antigen is unknown.

Amplification targeted TCR beta CDR3 regions from RNA transcripts. TCR CDR3 regions were first amplified by RT-PCR with HTBI primers. From the multiplex PCR reads, TCRdb called clonotypes with MiXCR, one entry per CDR3 protein. The sample lists some 370,000 distinct CDR3 sequences, over 12% seen once, with 28% in the top ten. The V and J genes are TRBV6-2 or TRBV6-3 and TRBJ2-3, with unresolved D. This TCR was sampled from a man aged 50 to 60 with Graves' ophthalmopathy. The sample was blood. The CDR3 nucleotides read TGTGCCAGCAGTCAACAAAGCACAGATACGCAGTATTTT. Its protein product is CASSQQSTDTQYF.